The text below deals with one T cell receptor (beta chain). Trimming at V came to 2 bases and at J to 5 bases, leaving 6 bases not matched to a gene. This CDR3 has 15 residues. Per germline, CDR1 MGHRA and CDR2 YSYEKL. This sample is drawn from a study of T cell changes during pregnancy in multiple sclerosis. The table came from immunoSEQ multiplex PCR; TCRdb's copy has only in-frame clones and leaves some out. The sample has about 23,000 clones, roughly 84% seen once; the top ten hold approximately 8%. The rearrangement links TRBV4-1 to TRBJ1-5, with 7 bases lining up with TRBD1. The material sequenced was CD8+ T cells from peripheral blood mononuclear cells, taken after pregnancy. The origin of this receptor is a female donor with multiple sclerosis, enrolled in a pregnancy study. The CDR3 bases are TGCGCCAGCAGCCAATGGGACAGTCAAGATCAGCCCCAGCATTTT. It is translated as CASSQWDSQDQPQHF.